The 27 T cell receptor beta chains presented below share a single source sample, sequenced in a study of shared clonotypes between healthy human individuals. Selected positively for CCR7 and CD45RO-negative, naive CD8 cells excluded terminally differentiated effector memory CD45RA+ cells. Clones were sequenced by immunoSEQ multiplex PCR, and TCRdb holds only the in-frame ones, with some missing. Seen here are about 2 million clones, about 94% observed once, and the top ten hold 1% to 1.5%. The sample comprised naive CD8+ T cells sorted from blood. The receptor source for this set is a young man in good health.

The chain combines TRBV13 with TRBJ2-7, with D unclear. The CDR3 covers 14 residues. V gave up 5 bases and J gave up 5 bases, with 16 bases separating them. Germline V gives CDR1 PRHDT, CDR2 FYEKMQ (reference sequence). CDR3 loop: CASSPISRSDEQYF. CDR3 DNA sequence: TGTGCCAGCAGCCCGATCAGCAGGTCGGACGAGCAGTACTTC.

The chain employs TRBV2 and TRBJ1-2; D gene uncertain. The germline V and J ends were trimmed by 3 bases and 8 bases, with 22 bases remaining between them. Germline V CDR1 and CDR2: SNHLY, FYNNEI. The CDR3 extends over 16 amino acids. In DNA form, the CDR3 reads TGTGCCAGCAGTGATTTGGTTGGCAGGCCCTATTGGGGCTACACCTTC. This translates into CASSDLVGRPYWGYTF. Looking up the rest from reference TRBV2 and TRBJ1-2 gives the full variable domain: EPEVTQTPSHQVTQMGQEVILRCVPISNHLYFYWYRQILGQKVEFLVSFYNNEISEKSEIFDDQFSVERPDGSNFTLKIRSTKLEDSAMYFCASSDLVGRPYWGYTFGSGTRLTVV.

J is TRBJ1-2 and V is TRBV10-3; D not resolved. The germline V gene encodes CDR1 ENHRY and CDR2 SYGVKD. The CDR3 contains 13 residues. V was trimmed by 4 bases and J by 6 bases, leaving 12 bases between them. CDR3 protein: CAISAEGLNGYTF. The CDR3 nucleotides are TGTGCCATCAGTGCGGAAGGGTTGAATGGCTACACCTTC.

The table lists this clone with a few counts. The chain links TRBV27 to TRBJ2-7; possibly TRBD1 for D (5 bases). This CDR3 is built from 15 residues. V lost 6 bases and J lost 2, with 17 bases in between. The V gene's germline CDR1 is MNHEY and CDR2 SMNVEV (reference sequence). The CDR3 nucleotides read TGTGCCAGCAGACTGATACAGGCGAACCCCTACGAGCAGTACTTC. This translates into CASRLIQANPYEQYF.

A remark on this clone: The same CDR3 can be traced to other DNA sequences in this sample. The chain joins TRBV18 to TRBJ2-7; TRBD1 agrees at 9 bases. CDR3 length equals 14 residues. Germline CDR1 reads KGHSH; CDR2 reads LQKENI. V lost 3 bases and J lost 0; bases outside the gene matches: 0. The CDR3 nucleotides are TGTGCCAGCTCACCGGGACAGGGCTCCTACGAGCAGTACTTC. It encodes CASSPGQGSYEQYF.

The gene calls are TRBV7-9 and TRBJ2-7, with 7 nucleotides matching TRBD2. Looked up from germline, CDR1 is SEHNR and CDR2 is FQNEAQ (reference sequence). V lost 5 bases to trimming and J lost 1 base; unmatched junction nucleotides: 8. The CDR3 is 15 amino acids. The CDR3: CASSPGTSESYEQYF. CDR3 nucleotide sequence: TGTGCCAGCAGCCCAGGCACTAGCGAATCCTACGAGCAGTACTTC.

For the CDR3, the DNA is TGTGCCAGCAGCCCTCCGGGTGAAACTGAAGCTTTCTTT. This codes for CASSPPGETEAFF. The genes are TRBV7-9 and TRBJ1-1; D call uncertain. The V gene's germline CDR1 is SEHNR and CDR2 FQNEAQ (reference sequence). The V end was cut by 5 bases, the J end by 5 bases, with 12 bases between. The CDR3 extends over 13 amino acids.

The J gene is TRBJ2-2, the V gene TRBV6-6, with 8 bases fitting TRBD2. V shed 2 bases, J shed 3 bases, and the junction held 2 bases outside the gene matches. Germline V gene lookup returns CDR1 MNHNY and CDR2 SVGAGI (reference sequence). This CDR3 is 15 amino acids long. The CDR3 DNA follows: TGTGCCAGCAGTTACCACGGGAGGGACACCGGGGAGCTGTTTTTT. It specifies CASSYHGRDTGELFF.

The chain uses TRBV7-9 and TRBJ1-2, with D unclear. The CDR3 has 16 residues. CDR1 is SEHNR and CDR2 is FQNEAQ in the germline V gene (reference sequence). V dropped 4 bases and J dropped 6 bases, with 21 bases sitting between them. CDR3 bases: TGTGCCAGCAGCTCATCCTCCGCGGGAGGGCGCGATGGCTACACCTTC. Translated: CASSSSSAGGRDGYTF.

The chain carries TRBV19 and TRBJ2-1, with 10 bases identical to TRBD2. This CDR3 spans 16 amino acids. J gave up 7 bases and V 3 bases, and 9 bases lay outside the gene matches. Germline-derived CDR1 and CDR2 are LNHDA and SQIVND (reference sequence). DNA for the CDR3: TGTGCCAGTAGTATCCTAGCGGGAGAGGGACAGAATGAGCAGTTCTTC. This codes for CASSILAGEGQNEQFF.

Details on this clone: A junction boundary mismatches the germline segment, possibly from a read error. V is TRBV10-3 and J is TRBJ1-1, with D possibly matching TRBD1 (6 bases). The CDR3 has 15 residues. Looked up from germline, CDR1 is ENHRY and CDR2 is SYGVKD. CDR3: CAISEKWGLNTETFF. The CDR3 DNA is TGTGCCATCAGTGAGAAGTGGGGGCTGAACACTGAAACTTTCTTT.

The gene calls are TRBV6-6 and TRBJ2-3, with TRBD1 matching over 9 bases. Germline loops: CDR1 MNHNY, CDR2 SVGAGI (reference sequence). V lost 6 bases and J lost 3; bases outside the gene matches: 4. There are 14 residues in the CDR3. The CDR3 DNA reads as TGTGCCAGCAGCTCGGACAGGGGTACAGATACGCAGTATTTT. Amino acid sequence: CASSSDRGTDTQYF.

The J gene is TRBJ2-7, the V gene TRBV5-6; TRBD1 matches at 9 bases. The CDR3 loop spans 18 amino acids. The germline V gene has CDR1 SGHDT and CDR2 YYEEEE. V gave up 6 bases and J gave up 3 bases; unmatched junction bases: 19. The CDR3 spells CASTLLQWSAGQGYEQYF. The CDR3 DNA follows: TGTGCCAGCACCCTACTTCAATGGAGCGCGGGACAGGGCTACGAGCAGTACTTC.

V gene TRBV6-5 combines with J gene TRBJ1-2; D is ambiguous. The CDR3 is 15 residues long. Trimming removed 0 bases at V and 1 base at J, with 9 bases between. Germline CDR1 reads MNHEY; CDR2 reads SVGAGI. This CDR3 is CASSYSIGNNYGYTF. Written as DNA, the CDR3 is TGTGCCAGCAGTTACTCGATTGGGAATAACTATGGCTACACCTTC.

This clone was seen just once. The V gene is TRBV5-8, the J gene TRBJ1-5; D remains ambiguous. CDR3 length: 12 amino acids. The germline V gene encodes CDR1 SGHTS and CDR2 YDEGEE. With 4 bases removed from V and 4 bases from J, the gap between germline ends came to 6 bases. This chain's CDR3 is CASSVDNQPQHF. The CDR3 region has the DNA TGTGCCAGCAGCGTAGATAATCAGCCCCAGCATTTT.

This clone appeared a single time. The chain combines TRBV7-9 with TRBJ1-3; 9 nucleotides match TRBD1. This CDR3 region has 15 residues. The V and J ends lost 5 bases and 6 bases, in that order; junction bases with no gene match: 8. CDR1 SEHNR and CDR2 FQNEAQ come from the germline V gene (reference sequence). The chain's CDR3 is CASSTNRGLENTIYF. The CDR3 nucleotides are TGTGCCAGCAGCACTAACAGGGGGCTAGAAAACACCATATATTTT.

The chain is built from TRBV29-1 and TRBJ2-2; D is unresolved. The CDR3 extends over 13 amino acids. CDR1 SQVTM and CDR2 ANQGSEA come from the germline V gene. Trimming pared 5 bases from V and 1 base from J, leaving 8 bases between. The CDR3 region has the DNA TGCAGCGTTCTAGACGGGAACACCGGGGAGCTGTTTTTT. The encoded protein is CSVLDGNTGELFF.

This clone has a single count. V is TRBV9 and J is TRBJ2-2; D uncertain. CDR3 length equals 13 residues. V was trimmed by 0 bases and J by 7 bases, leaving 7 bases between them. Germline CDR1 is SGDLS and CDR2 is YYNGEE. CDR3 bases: TGTGCCAGCAGCGTAGGGGAAGGCGGGGAGCTGTTTTTT. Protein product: CASSVGEGGELFF. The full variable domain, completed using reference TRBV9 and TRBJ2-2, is DSGVTQTPKHLITATGQRVTLRCSPRSGDLSVYWYQQSLDQGLQFLIQYYNGEERAKGNILERFSAQQFPDLHSELNLSSLELGDSALYFCASSVGEGGELFFGEGSRLTVL.

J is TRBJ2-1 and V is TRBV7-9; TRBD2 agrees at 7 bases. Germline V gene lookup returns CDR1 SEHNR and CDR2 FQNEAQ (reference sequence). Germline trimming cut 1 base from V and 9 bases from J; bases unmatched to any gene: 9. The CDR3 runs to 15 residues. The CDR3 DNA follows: TGTGCCAGCAGCTTAGAAACGGGCGGGAGCCCTGAGCAGTTCTTC. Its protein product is CASSLETGGSPEQFF.

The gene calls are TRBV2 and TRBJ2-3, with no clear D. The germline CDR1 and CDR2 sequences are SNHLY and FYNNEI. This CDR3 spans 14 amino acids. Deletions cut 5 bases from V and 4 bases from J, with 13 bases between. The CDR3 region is CASSTPPAADTQYF. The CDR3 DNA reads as TGTGCCAGCAGTACCCCACCGGCGGCAGATACGCAGTATTTT.

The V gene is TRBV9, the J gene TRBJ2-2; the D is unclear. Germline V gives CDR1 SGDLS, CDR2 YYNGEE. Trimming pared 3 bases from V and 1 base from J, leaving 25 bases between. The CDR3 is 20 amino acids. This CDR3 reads CASSASRSGRTTLNTGELFF. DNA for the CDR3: TGTGCCAGCAGCGCTAGTAGAAGTGGCAGGACCACATTGAACACCGGGGAGCTGTTTTTT.

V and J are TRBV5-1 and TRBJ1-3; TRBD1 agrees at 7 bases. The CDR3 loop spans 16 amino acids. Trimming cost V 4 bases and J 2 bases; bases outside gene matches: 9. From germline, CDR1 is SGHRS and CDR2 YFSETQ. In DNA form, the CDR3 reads TGCGCCAGCAGCCTGGCCTCAGGGGGAACTGGAAACACCATATATTTT. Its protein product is CASSLASGGTGNTIYF. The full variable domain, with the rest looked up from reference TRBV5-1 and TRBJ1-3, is KAGVTQTPRYLIKTRGQQVTLSCSPISGHRSVSWYQQTPGQGLQFLFEYFSETQRNKGNFPGRFSGRQFSNSRSEMNVSTLELGDSALYLCASSLASGGTGNTIYFGEGSWLTVV.

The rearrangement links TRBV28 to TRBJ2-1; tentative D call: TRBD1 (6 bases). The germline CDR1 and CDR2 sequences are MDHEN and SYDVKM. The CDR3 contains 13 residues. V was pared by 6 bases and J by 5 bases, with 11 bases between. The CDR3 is CASSPQGNNEQFF. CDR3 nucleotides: TGTGCCAGCAGCCCGCAGGGGAACAATGAGCAGTTCTTC.

The CDR3 protein is CASSSEEKLFF. The CDR3 bases are TGTGCCAGCAGCTCCGAGGAAAAACTGTTTTTT. This chain joins TRBV7-6 and TRBJ1-4, with D unresolved. The CDR3 spans 11 residues. Between the trimmed V and J ends, which lost 4 bases and 8 bases, there was a span of 5 bases. Germline values: CDR1 SGHVS, CDR2 FNYEAQ.

The CDR3 loop reads CTSSQTTTYEQYF. The DNA of the CDR3 is TGCACCAGCAGCCAAACAACAACTTACGAGCAGTACTTC. The J gene is TRBJ2-7, the V gene TRBV1. TRBV1 is tagged as a pseudogene. The CDR3 loop spans 13 amino acids.

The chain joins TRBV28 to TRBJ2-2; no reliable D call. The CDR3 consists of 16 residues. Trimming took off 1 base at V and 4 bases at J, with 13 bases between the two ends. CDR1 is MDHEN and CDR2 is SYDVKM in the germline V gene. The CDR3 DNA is TGTGCCAGCAGTTTATCGTCGGGTACAGTCACCGGGGAGCTGTTTTTT. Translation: CASSLSSGTVTGELFF.

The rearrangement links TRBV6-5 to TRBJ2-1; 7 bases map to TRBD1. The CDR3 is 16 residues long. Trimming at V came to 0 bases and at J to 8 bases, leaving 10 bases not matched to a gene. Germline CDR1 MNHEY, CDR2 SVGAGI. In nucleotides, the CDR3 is TGTGCCAGCAGTTACTCAACGGGACAGCTTTTTCATGAGCAGTTCTTC. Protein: CASSYSTGQLFHEQFF.